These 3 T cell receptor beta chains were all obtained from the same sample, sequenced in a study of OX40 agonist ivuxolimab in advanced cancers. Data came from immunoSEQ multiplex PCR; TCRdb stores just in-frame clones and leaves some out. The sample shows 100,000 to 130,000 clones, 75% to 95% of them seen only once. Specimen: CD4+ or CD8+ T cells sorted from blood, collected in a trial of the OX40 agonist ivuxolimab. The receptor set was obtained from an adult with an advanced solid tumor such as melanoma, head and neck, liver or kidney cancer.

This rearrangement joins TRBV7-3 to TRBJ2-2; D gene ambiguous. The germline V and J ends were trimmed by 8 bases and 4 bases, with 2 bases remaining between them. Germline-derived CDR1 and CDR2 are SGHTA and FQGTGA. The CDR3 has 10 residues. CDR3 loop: CASRTGELFF. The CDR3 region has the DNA TGTGCCAGCCGCACCGGGGAGCTGTTTTTT.

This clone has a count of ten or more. The CDR3 sequence: CAWSDRLLLNTEAFF. Written as DNA, the CDR3 is TGTGCCTGGAGTGACCGGCTACTCTTGAACACTGAAGCTTTCTTT. The genes are TRBV30 and TRBJ1-1; D is undetermined. CDR1 and CDR2 (germline): GTSNPN, SVGIG (reference sequence). There are 15 residues in the CDR3. V lost 1 base, J lost 0 bases, and 12 bases lay in between.

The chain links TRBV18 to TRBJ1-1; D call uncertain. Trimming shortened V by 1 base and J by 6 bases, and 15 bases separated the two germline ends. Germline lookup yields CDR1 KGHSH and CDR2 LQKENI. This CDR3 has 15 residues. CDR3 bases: TGTGCCAGCTCACCACGGGATTCACATGGGTCTGAAGCTTTCTTT. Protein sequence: CASSPRDSHGSEAFF.